This passage covers 22 T cell receptor beta chains from one sample sequenced in a study of monozygotic twins with inflammatory bowel disease. TCRdb reworked the 5' RACE reads into one entry per CDR3 protein, no DNA. This listing includes more than 350,000 distinct CDR3 sequences. Sequencing input: blood. The source is a human donor with ulcerative colitis or Crohn's disease, or a healthy co-twin of an affected twin (not recorded which).

This chain uses TRBV4-1 with TRBJ1-1; there is no DNA to check the TCRdb D call of TRBD1. The CDR3 spans 15 residues. The germline CDR1 and CDR2 sequences are MGHRA and YSYEKL. The CDR3: CASSQAGRMNTEAFF.

V is TRBV9 and J is TRBJ2-3; TCRdb reports TRBD1, a call that lacks DNA to check it against. The length of the CDR3 is 17 residues. The germline V gene has CDR1 SGDLS and CDR2 YYNGEE. CDR3 in amino acids: CASSVAGTGGRTDTQYF.

The chain carries TRBV7-8 and TRBJ1-6; absent DNA, TCRdb's TRBD1 call cannot be checked. The CDR3 is 16 residues long. Germline V gene data show CDR1 as SGHVS and CDR2 as FQNEAQ. The CDR3 sequence is CASSWDRSFYNSPLHF.

The chain carries TRBV6-1 and TRBJ2-2. The CDR3 has 14 amino acids. CDR1 is MNHNS and CDR2 is SASEGT in the germline V gene. The CDR3 sequence: CASRKIAFTGELFF.

The V and J genes are TRBV12-3 or TRBV12-4 and TRBJ1-1. This CDR3 comprises 14 residues. This CDR3 reads CASSYRGRFTEAFF.

The chain carries TRBV10-3 and TRBJ1-1. Looked up from germline, CDR1 is ENHRY and CDR2 is SYGVKD. The CDR3 contains 12 residues. CDR3 residues: CAIREEGTEAFF.

The V call is TRBV30, the J call TRBJ2-5. Germline-derived CDR1 and CDR2 are GTSNPN and SVGIG (reference sequence). The CDR3 is made up of 13 amino acids. The CDR3 reads CAWSAQRQETQYF.

The chain couples TRBV24-1 to TRBJ1-5; as DNA is missing, the TRBD1 call by TCRdb cannot be tested. Germline values: CDR1 KGHDR, CDR2 SFDVKD. This CDR3 contains 14 residues. CDR3 amino acids: CATSTGGSNQPQHF.

J is TRBJ1-1 and V is TRBV5-1; TCRdb proposes TRBD1, but this gene call is untestable without DNA. Germline V gene sequence: CDR1 SGHRS, CDR2 YFSETQ. This CDR3 has 13 amino acids. Here the CDR3 reads CASSGIVDTEAFF. Drawing the rest from reference TRBV5-1 and TRBJ1-1, the complete variable domain is KAGVTQTPRYLIKTRGQQVTLSCSPISGHRSVSWYQQTPGQGLQFLFEYFSETQRNKGNFPGRFSGRQFSNSRSEMNVSTLELGDSALYLCASSGIVDTEAFFGQGTRLTVV.

CDR3 residues: CASSPSPRRSHLSQQETQYF. V and J are TRBV14 and TRBJ2-5; the TRBD1 assignment by TCRdb is unverifiable without DNA. The CDR3 is made up of 20 amino acids. Germline V gene data show CDR1 as SGHDN and CDR2 as FVKESK.

The rearrangement links TRBV7-9 to TRBJ2-5; the D gene TCRdb calls, TRBD1, cannot be checked with no DNA. The CDR3 spans 14 residues. The V gene's germline CDR1 is SEHNR and CDR2 FQNEAQ (reference sequence). CDR3: CASSSRGLLETQYF.

This CDR3 is CASSAPGTVALTEAFF. The V and J genes are TRBV12-3 or TRBV12-4 and TRBJ1-1; TCRdb's D gene call, TRBD1, goes unchecked for lack of DNA. This CDR3 is 16 amino acids long.

The genes are TRBV19 and TRBJ1-2. CDR1 and CDR2 from the germline V gene are LNHDA and SQIVND (reference sequence). The CDR3 is 13 residues long. CDR3 sequence: CASSIIPVYGYTF.

The genes are TRBV5-5 and TRBJ2-1; as DNA is missing, the TRBD1 call by TCRdb cannot be tested. CDR1 is SGHKS and CDR2 is YYEKEE in the germline V gene (reference sequence). This CDR3 spans 17 amino acids. The CDR3: CAGSLFGIGSKKDEQFF.

This chain joins TRBV7-3 and TRBJ1-1; TCRdb designates TRBD1, a call that cannot be tested without DNA. The germline V gene has CDR1 SGHTA and CDR2 FQGTGA. This CDR3 comprises 13 residues. The CDR3 protein is CASSWGQGSEAFF.

The chain combines TRBV7-3 with TRBJ2-1. Looked up from germline, CDR1 is SGHTA and CDR2 is FQGTGA. The length of the CDR3 is 13 residues. The CDR3 sequence: CASSLEGSNEQFF.

V is TRBV20-1 and J is TRBJ2-5; TCRdb outputs TRBD1, but without DNA this stays unchecked. CDR1 is DFQATT and CDR2 is SNEGSKA in the germline V gene (reference sequence). The CDR3 contains 13 residues. CDR3 sequence: CSAVGGNGWTQYF.

The V gene is TRBV5-1, the J gene TRBJ1-2; the D call from TCRdb, TRBD1, cannot be confirmed without DNA. CDR3 length: 15 amino acids. Germline CDR1 is SGHRS and CDR2 is YFSETQ. The CDR3 reads CASSWAGDRGYGYTF.

The rearrangement uses TRBV15 and TRBJ1-5; without DNA, the TCRdb call of TRBD1 cannot be checked. This CDR3 region has 15 residues. CDR1 is LNHNV, CDR2 YYDKDF, per germline (reference sequence). The CDR3 spells CATSRDRQGPLPQHF.

The V gene is TRBV7-9, the J gene TRBJ2-7; with no DNA, the TCRdb D assignment of TRBD2 cannot be verified. The CDR3 covers 16 residues. Germline lookup yields CDR1 SEHNR and CDR2 FQNEAQ (reference sequence). The CDR3 here is CASSILSGILPDEQYF.

The genes are TRBV14 and TRBJ1-2; TCRdb designates TRBD1, a call that cannot be tested without DNA. Germline CDR1 reads SGHDN; CDR2 reads FVKESK. The CDR3 sequence is 17 residues long. CDR3 region: CASSQDIRPGIGGGYTF.

This rearrangement joins TRBV12-3 or TRBV12-4 to TRBJ1-2. The CDR3 has 13 amino acids. CDR3: CASSLLGERGYTF.